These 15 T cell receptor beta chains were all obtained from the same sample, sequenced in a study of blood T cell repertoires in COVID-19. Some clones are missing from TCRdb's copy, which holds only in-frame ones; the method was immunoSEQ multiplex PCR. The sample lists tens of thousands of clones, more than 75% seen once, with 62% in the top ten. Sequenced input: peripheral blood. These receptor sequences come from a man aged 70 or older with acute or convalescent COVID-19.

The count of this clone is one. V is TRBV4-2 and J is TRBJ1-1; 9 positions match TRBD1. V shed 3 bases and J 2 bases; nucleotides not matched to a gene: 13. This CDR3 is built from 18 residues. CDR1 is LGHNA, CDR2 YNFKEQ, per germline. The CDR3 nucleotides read TGTGCCAGCAGCCAGGCTAGGACAGGGGCGACGGGAAACACTGAAGCTTTCTTT. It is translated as CASSQARTGATGNTEAFF.

CDR3 in DNA: TGCGCCAGCAGAGTCGGACAGGGGGCCCATCAGCCCCAGCATTTT. Translating it yields CASRVGQGAHQPQHF. V is TRBV5-1 and J is TRBJ1-5, with 11 bases matching TRBD1. Germline V gene sequence: CDR1 SGHRS, CDR2 YFSETQ. This CDR3 has 15 amino acids. V shed 5 bases and J 5 bases; nucleotides not matched to a gene: 6.

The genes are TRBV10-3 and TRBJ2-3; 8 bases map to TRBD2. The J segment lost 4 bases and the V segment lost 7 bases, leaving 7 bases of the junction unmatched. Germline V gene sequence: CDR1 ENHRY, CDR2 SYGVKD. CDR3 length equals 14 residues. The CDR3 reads CAINSGSSSDTQYF. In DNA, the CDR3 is TGTGCCATCAACAGCGGGAGCTCCTCAGATACGCAGTATTTT.

CDR3 sequence reads: CASSGGPGLADEQFF. The CDR3 DNA follows: TGTGCCAGCAGCGGGGGGCCGGGACTAGCCGATGAGCAGTTCTTC. The V and J genes are TRBV7-9 and TRBJ2-1, with 9 bases fitting TRBD2. The CDR3 length is 15 residues. The ends lost 5 bases at V and 8 bases at J; junction bases unmatched: 10. Germline loops: CDR1 SEHNR, CDR2 FQNEAQ (reference sequence).

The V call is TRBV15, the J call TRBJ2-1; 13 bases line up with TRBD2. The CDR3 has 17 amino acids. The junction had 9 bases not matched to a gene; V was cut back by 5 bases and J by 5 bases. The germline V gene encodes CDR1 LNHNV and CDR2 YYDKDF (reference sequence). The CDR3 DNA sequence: TGTGCCACCAGCCCGCAGGGGACTAGCGGGGTCCACAATGAGCAGTTCTTC. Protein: CATSPQGTSGVHNEQFF.

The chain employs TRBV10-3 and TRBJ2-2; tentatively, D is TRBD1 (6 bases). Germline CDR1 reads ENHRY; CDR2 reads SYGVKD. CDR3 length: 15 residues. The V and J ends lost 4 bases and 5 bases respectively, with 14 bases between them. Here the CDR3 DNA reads TGTGCCATCAGTGTATCAGGGGCAATGACCGGGGAGCTGTTTTTT. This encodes CAISVSGAMTGELFF.

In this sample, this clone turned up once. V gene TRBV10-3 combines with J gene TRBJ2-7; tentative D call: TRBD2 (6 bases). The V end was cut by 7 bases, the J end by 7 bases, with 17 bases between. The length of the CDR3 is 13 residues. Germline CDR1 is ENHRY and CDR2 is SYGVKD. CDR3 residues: CAINLGGIGEQYF. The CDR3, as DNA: TGTGCCATCAATCTCGGGGGAATCGGGGAGCAGTACTTC.

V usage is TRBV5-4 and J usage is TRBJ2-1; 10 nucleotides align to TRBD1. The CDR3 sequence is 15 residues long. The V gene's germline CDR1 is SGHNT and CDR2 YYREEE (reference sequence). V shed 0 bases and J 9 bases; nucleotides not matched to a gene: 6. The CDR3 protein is CASSLGQGALSEQFF. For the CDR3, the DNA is TGTGCCAGCAGCTTGGGACAGGGGGCGTTAAGTGAGCAGTTCTTC.

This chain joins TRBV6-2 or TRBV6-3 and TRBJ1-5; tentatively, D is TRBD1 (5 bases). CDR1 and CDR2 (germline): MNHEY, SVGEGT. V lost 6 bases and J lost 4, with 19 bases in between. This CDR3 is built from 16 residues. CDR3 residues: CASSPGQEGSNQPQHF. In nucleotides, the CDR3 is TGTGCCAGCAGCCCCGGGCAGGAGGGGAGTAATCAGCCCCAGCATTTT.

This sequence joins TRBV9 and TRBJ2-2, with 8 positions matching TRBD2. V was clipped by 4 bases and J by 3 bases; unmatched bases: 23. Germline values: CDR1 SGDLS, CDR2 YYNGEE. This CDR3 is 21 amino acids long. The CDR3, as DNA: TGTGCCAGCAGCCTAAATCCCCGAAAACTAGCGGAATTAAGTCACACCGGGGAGCTGTTTTTT. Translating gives CASSLNPRKLAELSHTGELFF.

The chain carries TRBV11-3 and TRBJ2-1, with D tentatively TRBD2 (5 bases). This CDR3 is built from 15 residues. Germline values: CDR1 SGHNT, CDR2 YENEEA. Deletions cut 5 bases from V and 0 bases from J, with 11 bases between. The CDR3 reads CASSRADSSYNEQFF. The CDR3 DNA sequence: TGTGCCAGCAGCCGAGCGGATAGCTCCTACAATGAGCAGTTCTTC.

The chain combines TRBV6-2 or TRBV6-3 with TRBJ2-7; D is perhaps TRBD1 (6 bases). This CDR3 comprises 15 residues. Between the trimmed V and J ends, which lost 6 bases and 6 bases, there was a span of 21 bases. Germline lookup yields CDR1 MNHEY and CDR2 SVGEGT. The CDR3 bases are TGTGCCAGCAGCCATACTGGGACATTATTCCCCGAGCAGTACTTC. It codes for CASSHTGTLFPEQYF.

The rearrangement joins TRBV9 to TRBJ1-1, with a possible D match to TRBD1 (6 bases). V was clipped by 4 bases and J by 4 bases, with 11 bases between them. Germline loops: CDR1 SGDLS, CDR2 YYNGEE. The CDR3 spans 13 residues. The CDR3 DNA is TGTGCCAGCAGCCCACAGGGTCGCACTGAAGCTTTCTTT. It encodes CASSPQGRTEAFF.

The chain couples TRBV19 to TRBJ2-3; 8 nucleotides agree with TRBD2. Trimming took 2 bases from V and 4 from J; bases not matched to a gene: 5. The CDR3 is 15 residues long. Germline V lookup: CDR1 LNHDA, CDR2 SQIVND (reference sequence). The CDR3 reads CASSILTSVSDTQYF. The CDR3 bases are TGTGCCAGTAGTATACTGACTAGCGTTTCAGATACGCAGTATTTT.

The CDR3 sequence is CASSMSGPDTQYF. The CDR3 DNA sequence: TGTGCCAGTAGTATGTCAGGGCCAGATACGCAGTATTTT. This rearrangement joins TRBV19 to TRBJ2-3; maybe TRBD1 (5 bases). The CDR3 is 13 amino acids. Trimming removed 3 bases from V and 4 bases from J, with 8 bases in between. CDR1 is LNHDA and CDR2 is SQIVND in the germline V gene (reference sequence). The whole variable domain, remainder taken from reference TRBV19 and TRBJ2-3, is DGGITQSPKYLFRKEGQNVTLSCEQNLNHDAMYWYRQDPGQGLRLIYYSQIVNDFQKGDIAEGYSVSREKKESFPLTVTSAQKNPTAFYLCASSMSGPDTQYFGPGTRLTVL.